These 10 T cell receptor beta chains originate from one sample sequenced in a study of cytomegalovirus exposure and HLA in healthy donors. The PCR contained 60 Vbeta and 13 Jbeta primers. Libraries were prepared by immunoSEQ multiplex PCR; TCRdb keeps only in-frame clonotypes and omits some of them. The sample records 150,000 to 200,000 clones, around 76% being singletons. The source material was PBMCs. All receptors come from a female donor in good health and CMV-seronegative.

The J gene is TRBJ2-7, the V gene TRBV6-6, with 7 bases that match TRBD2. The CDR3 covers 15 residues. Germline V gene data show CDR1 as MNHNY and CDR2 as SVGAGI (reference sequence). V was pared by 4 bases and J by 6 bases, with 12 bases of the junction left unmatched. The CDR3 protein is CASSLPQSSGSEQYF. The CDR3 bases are TGTGCCAGCAGTTTACCTCAATCTAGCGGATCCGAGCAGTACTTC.

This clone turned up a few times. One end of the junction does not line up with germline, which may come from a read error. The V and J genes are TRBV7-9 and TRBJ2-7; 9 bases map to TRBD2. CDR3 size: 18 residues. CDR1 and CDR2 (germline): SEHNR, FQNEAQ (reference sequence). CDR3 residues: CSSSLGFAGGGSSYEQYF. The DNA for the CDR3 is TGTTCCAGCAGCTTAGGCTTCGCGGGAGGGGGAAGCTCCTACGAGCAGTACTTC.

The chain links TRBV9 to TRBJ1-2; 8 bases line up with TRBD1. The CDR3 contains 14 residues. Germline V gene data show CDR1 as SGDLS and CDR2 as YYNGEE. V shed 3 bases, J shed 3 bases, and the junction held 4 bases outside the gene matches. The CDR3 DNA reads TGTGCCAGCAGCGCAGGACAGGGAGACTATGGCTACACCTTC. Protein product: CASSAGQGDYGYTF.

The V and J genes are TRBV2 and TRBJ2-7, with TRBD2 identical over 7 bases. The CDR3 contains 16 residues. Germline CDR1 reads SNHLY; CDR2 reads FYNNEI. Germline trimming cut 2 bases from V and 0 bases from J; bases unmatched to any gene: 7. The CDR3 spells CASSEKGLADSYEQYF. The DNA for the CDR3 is TGTGCCAGCAGTGAAAAGGGCCTAGCGGACTCCTACGAGCAGTACTTC.

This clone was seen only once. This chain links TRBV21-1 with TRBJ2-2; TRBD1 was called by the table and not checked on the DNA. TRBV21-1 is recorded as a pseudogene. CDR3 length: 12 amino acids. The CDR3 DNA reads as TGTGCCAGCAGCAAATATCAGGGGGAGCTGTTTTTT. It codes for CASSKYQGELFF.

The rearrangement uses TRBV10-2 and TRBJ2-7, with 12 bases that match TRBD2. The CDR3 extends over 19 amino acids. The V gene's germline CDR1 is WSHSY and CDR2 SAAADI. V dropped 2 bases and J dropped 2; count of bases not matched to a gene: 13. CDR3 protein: CASSEKGGATSGGAYEQYF. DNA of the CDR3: TGCGCCAGCAGTGAGAAGGGCGGAGCGACTAGCGGGGGAGCCTACGAGCAGTACTTC.

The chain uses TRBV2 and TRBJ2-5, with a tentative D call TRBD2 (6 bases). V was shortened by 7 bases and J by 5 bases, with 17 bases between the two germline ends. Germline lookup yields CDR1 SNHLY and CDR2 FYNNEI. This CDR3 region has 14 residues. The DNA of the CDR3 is TGTGCCAGCAATGCCATCCCTAGCGCGGAGACCCAGTACTTC. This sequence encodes CASNAIPSAETQYF.

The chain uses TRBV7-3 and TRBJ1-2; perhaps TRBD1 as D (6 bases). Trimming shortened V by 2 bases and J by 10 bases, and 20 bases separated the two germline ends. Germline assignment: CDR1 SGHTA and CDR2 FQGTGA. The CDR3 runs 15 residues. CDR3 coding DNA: TGTGCCAGCAGCTTAGCCGGGACACCCTTGCGAGACTACACCTTC. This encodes CASSLAGTPLRDYTF. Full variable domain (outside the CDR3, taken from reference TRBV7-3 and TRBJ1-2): GAGVSQTPSNKVTEKGKYVELRCDPISGHTALYWYRQSLGQGPEFLIYFQGTGAADDSGLPNDRFFAVRPEGSVSTLKIQRTERGDSAVYLCASSLAGTPLRDYTFGSGTRLTVV.

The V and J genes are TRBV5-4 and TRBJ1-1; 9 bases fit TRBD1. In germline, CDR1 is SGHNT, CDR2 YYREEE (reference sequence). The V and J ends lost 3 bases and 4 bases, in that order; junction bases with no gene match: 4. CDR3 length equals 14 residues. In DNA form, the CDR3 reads TGTGCCAGCAGCTCCCGGGACAGGGTCACTGAAGCTTTCTTT. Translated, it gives CASSSRDRVTEAFF.

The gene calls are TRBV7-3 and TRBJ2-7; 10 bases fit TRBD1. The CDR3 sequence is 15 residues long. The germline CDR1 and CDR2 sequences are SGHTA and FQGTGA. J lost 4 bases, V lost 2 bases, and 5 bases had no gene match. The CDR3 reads CASSLGRGQGYEQYF. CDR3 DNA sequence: TGTGCCAGCAGCTTAGGTCGGGGACAGGGGTACGAGCAGTACTTC. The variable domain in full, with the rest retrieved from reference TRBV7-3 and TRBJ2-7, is GAGVSQTPSNKVTEKGKYVELRCDPISGHTALYWYRQSLGQGPEFLIYFQGTGAADDSGLPNDRFFAVRPEGSVSTLKIQRTERGDSAVYLCASSLGRGQGYEQYFGPGTRLTVT.